The 27 T cell receptor beta chains listed next were all sequenced from one sample in a study of cytomegalovirus exposure and HLA in healthy donors. In the PCR, 60 Vbeta and 13 Jbeta primers were used. Measured with immunoSEQ multiplex PCR; TCRdb has only the in-frame clones, and not every one. This specimen shows 140,000 to 150,000 clones; the ten leading clones hold 0.96%. Input material: PBMCs. These receptors were collected from a male donor in good health and CMV-seronegative.

This chain joins TRBV6-5 and TRBJ2-5; TRBD2 matches 8 bases. The CDR3 totals 13 residues. After removal of 6 bases from V and 7 bases from J, the junction contained 7 bases not matched to a gene. Germline assignment: CDR1 MNHEY and CDR2 SVGAGI. CDR3 amino acids: CASRSGGPGTQYF. The DNA for the CDR3 is TGTGCCAGCAGGTCGGGGGGGCCGGGGACCCAGTACTTC.

The chain is built from TRBV4-3 and TRBJ1-1; D is uncertain. Trimming took 5 bases from V and 3 from J, leaving 10 bases between them. The CDR3 is 13 residues long. Germline CDR1 and CDR2: LGHNA and YSLEER. In nucleotides, the CDR3 is TGCGCCAGCAGCGAGGTTCCCTACACTGAAGCTTTCTTT. This translates into CASSEVPYTEAFF.

The V call is TRBV20-1, the J call TRBJ1-1; D uncertain. Germline V gene lookup returns CDR1 DFQATT and CDR2 SNEGSKA (reference sequence). The CDR3 is 11 residues long. V was trimmed by 3 bases and J by 7 bases, leaving 9 bases between them. CDR3 bases: TGCAGTGCTAGGGGGAGTTTTGAAGCTTTCTTT. This codes for CSARGSFEAFF.

V is TRBV18 and J is TRBJ1-5; no clear D gene. The CDR3 has 17 residues. Per germline, CDR1 KGHSH and CDR2 LQKENI. With 2 bases removed from V and 0 bases from J, the gap between germline ends came to 14 bases. The CDR3 sequence is CASSPFPSTDSNQPQHF. As DNA, the CDR3 is TGTGCCAGCTCACCATTCCCCAGCACAGATAGCAATCAGCCCCAGCATTTT.

The chain carries TRBV18 and TRBJ1-5; D is perhaps TRBD1 (6 bases). The length of the CDR3 is 16 residues. The germline gives CDR1 KGHSH, CDR2 LQKENI. Between the trimmed V and J ends, which lost 3 bases and 7 bases, there was a span of 19 bases. The CDR3 is CASSPTRTGSDQPQHF. The CDR3 DNA follows: TGTGCCAGCTCACCCACCAGAACAGGGTCCGACCAGCCCCAGCATTTT.

Concerning this clone itself: At one boundary the junction diverges from the germline segment, which might be a read error. Other DNA sequences of this sample code for an identical CDR3. The genes are TRBV30 and TRBJ1-2; a possible D gene is TRBD1 (5 bases). Germline CDR1 GTSNPN, CDR2 SVGIG (reference sequence). This CDR3 has 19 amino acids. The CDR3 DNA reads as TGTGCCTGGAGTTTAACGCGGACATTTCGTACGGATCATAACGATGGCTACACCTTC. Translating gives CAWSLTRTFRTDHNDGYTF.

The chain is built from TRBV5-1 and TRBJ2-1, with 14 bases that match TRBD2. V was clipped by 4 bases and J by 3 bases; unmatched bases: 9. This CDR3 contains 18 residues. Germline V lookup: CDR1 SGHRS, CDR2 YFSETQ. Written as DNA, the CDR3 is TGCGCCAGCAGCCTTCCGGGACTAGCGGGAGAAGGCTACAATGAGCAGTTCTTC. This gives the protein CASSLPGLAGEGYNEQFF. Supplemented by reference TRBV5-1 and TRBJ2-1, the full variable domain reads KAGVTQTPRYLIKTRGQQVTLSCSPISGHRSVSWYQQTPGQGLQFLFEYFSETQRNKGNFPGRFSGRQFSNSRSEMNVSTLELGDSALYLCASSLPGLAGEGYNEQFFGPGTRLTVL.

In DNA, the CDR3 is TGTGCCAGCAGTTACTCGGCAGGTTCTTCCTACGAGCAGTACTTC. This codes for CASSYSAGSSYEQYF. The V and J genes are TRBV6-5 and TRBJ2-7; no firm D call. Germline V lookup: CDR1 MNHEY, CDR2 SVGAGI. There are 15 residues in the CDR3. Trimming cost V 0 bases and J 1 base, with 10 bases left between them.

The V call is TRBV11-3, the J call TRBJ1-1; D is uncertain. Between the trimmed V and J ends, which lost 5 bases and 1 base, there was a span of 8 bases. CDR3 length: 13 residues. Germline loops: CDR1 SGHNT, CDR2 YENEEA. The CDR3: CASSRGPNTEAFF. The DNA for the CDR3 is TGTGCCAGCAGCCGCGGGCCGAACACTGAAGCTTTCTTT.

The V gene is TRBV29-1, the J gene TRBJ2-3; tentatively, D is TRBD1 (5 bases). CDR1 and CDR2 (germline): SQVTM, ANQGSEA. This CDR3 contains 11 residues. V lost 7 bases and J lost 7, with 12 bases in between. Here the CDR3 DNA reads TGCAGCGCCAATAGGGGAAATACGCAGTATTTT. Protein sequence: CSANRGNTQYF.

This rearrangement joins TRBV6-5 to TRBJ1-6; TRBD1 matches at 8 bases. Unmatched junction bases numbered 4, after V lost 7 bases and J lost 8 bases. Germline CDR1 and CDR2: MNHEY and SVGAGI. The length of the CDR3 is 13 residues. CDR3 in amino acids: CASTDRAYSPLHF. In nucleotides, the CDR3 is TGTGCCAGCACGGACAGGGCGTATTCACCCCTCCACTTT.

Regarding this clone: The same CDR3 can be traced to other DNA sequences in this sample. The chain links TRBV30 to TRBJ1-5; a possible D gene is TRBD1 (6 bases). This CDR3 contains 13 residues. Germline-derived CDR1 and CDR2 are GTSNPN and SVGIG (reference sequence). The V end lost 0 bases, the J end lost 4 bases, and 7 bases lay between the germline ends. This CDR3 reads CAWSVGGNQPQHF. For the CDR3, the DNA is TGTGCCTGGAGTGTAGGGGGAAATCAGCCCCAGCATTTT.

This rearrangement joins TRBV7-2 to TRBJ2-3, with 15 bases aligning to TRBD2. CDR1 and CDR2 (germline): SGHTA, FQGNSA. The CDR3 is made up of 19 amino acids. V shed 3 bases, J shed 0 bases, and the junction held 7 bases outside the gene matches. CDR3 nucleotides: TGTGCCAGCAGCTTCCGGACTAGCGGGGGGGCTGTGAGCACAGATACGCAGTATTTT. This encodes CASSFRTSGGAVSTDTQYF.

This chain uses TRBV30 with TRBJ1-6; D not certain. The CDR3 runs to 14 residues. The germline V gene has CDR1 GTSNPN and CDR2 SVGIG (reference sequence). V was cut by 1 base and J by 11 bases, with 15 bases left in between. CDR3 residues: CAWSAPERGPPLHF. Here the CDR3 DNA reads TGTGCCTGGAGTGCCCCGGAAAGAGGGCCACCCCTCCACTTT.

This chain joins TRBV6-4 and TRBJ2-1, with D uncertain. Trimming took 2 bases from V and 2 from J, leaving 10 bases between them. Germline CDR1 is MRHNA and CDR2 is SNTAGT. CDR3 size: 15 residues. CDR3 residues: CASSDGSTTYNEQFF. CDR3 nucleotides: TGTGCCAGCAGTGACGGTAGTACTACCTACAATGAGCAGTTCTTC.

This chain's CDR3 is CASSGDRSYQPQHF. The CDR3 nucleotides read TGTGCCAGCAGTGGGGACAGGAGTTATCAGCCCCAGCATTTT. The chain employs TRBV2 and TRBJ1-5; 8 bases match TRBD1. The ends lost 4 bases at V and 5 bases at J; junction bases unmatched: 4. Germline V gene sequence: CDR1 SNHLY, CDR2 FYNNEI. The CDR3 is 14 amino acids.

The chain uses TRBV28 and TRBJ1-4; 10 bases are shared with TRBD1. With V trimmed by 6 bases and J by 6 bases, 7 bases remained unmatched. From germline, CDR1 is MDHEN and CDR2 SYDVKM. This CDR3 region has 15 residues. The CDR3 region is CASSSPGQGHEKLFF. In DNA form, the CDR3 reads TGTGCCAGCAGCTCTCCGGGACAGGGGCATGAAAAACTGTTTTTT.

The chain has TRBV23-1 and TRBJ2-7; 10 nucleotides line up with TRBD1. TRBV23-1 is an ORF for which the function is uncertain. CDR3 length: 16 residues. The ends lost 2 bases at V and 2 bases at J; junction bases unmatched: 6. This CDR3 is CASSQPGQGFTYEQYF. The DNA of the CDR3 is TGCGCCAGCAGTCAACCGGGACAGGGGTTTACCTACGAGCAGTACTTC.

The chain has TRBV28 and TRBJ1-2, with 9 bases fitting TRBD1. This CDR3 contains 15 residues. The germline CDR1 and CDR2 sequences are MDHEN and SYDVKM. Losses at the gene ends were 5 bases for V and 1 base for J; bases not matched to a gene: 5. The CDR3 DNA is TGTGCCAGCAGTCATCGACAGGGGGTTAACTATGGCTACACCTTC. Its protein product is CASSHRQGVNYGYTF.

The CDR3 sequence is CASNSYQETQYF. The CDR3 DNA reads as TGTGCCAGCAACTCGTACCAAGAGACCCAGTACTTC. This rearrangement joins TRBV27 to TRBJ2-5; unclear D gene. The CDR3 length is 12 residues. Deletions cut 7 bases from V and 0 bases from J, with 6 bases between. Looked up from germline, CDR1 is MNHEY and CDR2 is SMNVEV (reference sequence).

The chain uses TRBV5-6 and TRBJ2-2; TRBD2 aligns across 11 bases. With V trimmed by 4 bases and J by 0 bases, 8 bases remained unmatched. The CDR3 runs 18 residues. From germline, CDR1 is SGHDT and CDR2 YYEEEE. This CDR3 is CASSLGTSGYTNTGELFF. The CDR3 nucleotides are TGTGCCAGCAGCCTCGGGACTAGCGGATACACGAACACCGGGGAGCTGTTTTTT.

The rearrangement uses TRBV6-1 and TRBJ2-5; D possibly corresponds to TRBD2 (5 bases). V dropped 2 bases and J dropped 1 base, with 11 bases sitting between them. The germline V gene encodes CDR1 MNHNS and CDR2 SASEGT. The CDR3 is 15 residues long. The CDR3 region has the DNA TGTGCCAGCAGTGAAATTTACCGGGGCCAAGAGACCCAGTACTTC. Amino acid sequence: CASSEIYRGQETQYF.

This sequence joins TRBV5-6 and TRBJ1-4; 7 bases match TRBD1. Germline V gene data show CDR1 as SGHDT and CDR2 as YYEEEE. The CDR3 has 14 residues. V lost 0 bases to trimming and J lost 7 bases; unmatched junction nucleotides: 3. CDR3 in amino acids: CASSLEGASEKLFF. DNA of the CDR3: TGTGCCAGCAGCTTGGAGGGGGCATCTGAAAAACTGTTTTTT. Looking up the rest from reference TRBV5-6 and TRBJ1-4 gives the full variable domain: DAGVTQSPTHLIKTRGQQVTLRCSPKSGHDTVSWYQQALGQGPQFIFQYYEEEERQRGNFPDRFSGHQFPNYSSELNVNALLLGDSALYLCASSLEGASEKLFFGSGTQLSVL.

This chain uses TRBV19 with TRBJ2-3; maybe TRBD2 (6 bases). CDR3 length: 13 residues. The V end lost 5 bases, the J end lost 6 bases, and 12 bases lay between the germline ends. Germline-derived CDR1 and CDR2 are LNHDA and SQIVND (reference sequence). The CDR3 here is CASSSLRGDTQYF. As DNA, the CDR3 is TGTGCCAGTAGTTCACTACGGGGGGATACGCAGTATTTT.

This chain connects TRBV6-5 to TRBJ1-1; D is ambiguous. The CDR3 contains 14 residues. CDR1 MNHEY and CDR2 SVGAGI come from the germline V gene. The V and J ends lost 2 bases and 1 base respectively, with 8 bases between them. CDR3 protein: CASSYGGPNTEAFF. CDR3 coding DNA: TGTGCCAGCAGTTACGGAGGTCCGAACACTGAAGCTTTCTTT.

The chain recombines TRBV28 with TRBJ1-5, with D perhaps matching TRBD1 (5 bases). Germline assignment: CDR1 MDHEN and CDR2 SYDVKM. Trimming shortened V by 3 bases and J by 0 bases, and 15 bases separated the two germline ends. The CDR3 consists of 17 residues. This CDR3 is CASSLLTDWNSNQPQHF. The DNA of the CDR3 is TGTGCCAGCAGTTTGTTGACAGATTGGAATAGCAATCAGCCCCAGCATTTT.

The chain carries TRBV4-3 and TRBJ1-1, with a weak D call TRBD1 (5 bases). This CDR3 has 15 residues. Trimming removed 0 bases at V and 3 bases at J, with 11 bases between. From germline, CDR1 is LGHNA and CDR2 YSLEER. CDR3 in DNA: TGCGCCAGCAGCCAAGACTGGGGGGTGTACACTGAAGCTTTCTTT. Translating it yields CASSQDWGVYTEAFF.